This is a list of T cell receptor beta chains from one sample in a study of shared clonotypes between healthy human individuals. Sequenced by immunoSEQ multiplex PCR; TCRdb stores in-frame clones only, minus some. This sample has roughly 330,000 clones, with about 74% found just once. Sequenced: memory CD4+ T cells sorted from blood. All receptors derive from a man aged 25 to 40 in good health. Each CDR3 is given with its conserved first and last residue. A D gene is named only where the DNA matches it firmly. Not all rows give a size; the values are once, few, many and, for expanded clones, a class.

clone size: NA; D gene: NA; V gene: TRBV27; J gene: TRBJ2-5; CDR3 protein: CASSLLEETQYF; CDR3 DNA: TGTGCCAGCAGTTTATTGGAAGAGACCCAGTACTTC
clone size: once; D gene: NA; V gene: TRBV7-2; J gene: TRBJ2-1; CDR3 protein: CASSRVTRVFF; CDR3 DNA: TGTGCCAGCAGCCGAGTGACGAGGGTTTTCTTC
clone size: many; D gene: TRBD2; V gene: TRBV12-5; J gene: TRBJ2-3; CDR3 protein: CASGWANSGVNTDTQYF; CDR3 DNA: TGTGCTAGTGGTTGGGCGAATAGCGGGGTCAACACAGATACGCAGTATTTT
clone size: few; D gene: TRBD2; V gene: TRBV30; J gene: TRBJ2-7; CDR3 protein: CAWRVTGGPGSYEQYF; CDR3 DNA: TGTGCCTGGAGGGTAACGGGAGGGCCCGGTAGCTACGAGCAGTACTTC
clone size: once; D gene: NA; V gene: TRBV7-3; J gene: TRBJ2-1; CDR3 protein: CASSLVDRGLPEEQFF; CDR3 DNA: TGTGCCAGCAGCTTAGTAGACCGGGGTCTCCCCGAGGAGCAGTTCTTC
clone size: NA; D gene: NA; V gene: TRBV28; J gene: TRBJ2-7; CDR3 protein: CASSLMGREDGEQYF; CDR3 DNA: TGTGCCAGCAGTTTAATGGGCAGGGAAGATGGCGAGCAGTACTTC
clone size: NA; D gene: NA; V gene: TRBV10-3; J gene: TRBJ2-5; CDR3 protein: CAISESGSQETQYF; CDR3 DNA: TGTGCCATCAGTGAGTCGGGCAGCCAAGAGACCCAGTACTTC
clone size: NA; D gene: NA; V gene: TRBV27; J gene: TRBJ2-5; CDR3 protein: CASSSLLLGIQETQYF; CDR3 DNA: TGTGCCAGCAGTTCACTCTTGCTGGGCATCCAAGAGACCCAGTACTTC
clone size: NA; D gene: TRBD2; V gene: TRBV5-1; J gene: TRBJ2-3; CDR3 protein: CASGGLALGTDTQYF; CDR3 DNA: TGCGCCAGCGGCGGACTAGCGTTAGGCACAGATACGCAGTATTTT
clone size: NA; D gene: NA; V gene: TRBV9; J gene: TRBJ2-1; CDR3 protein: CASSGDPYNEQFF; CDR3 DNA: TGTGCCAGCAGCGGTGACCCTTACAATGAGCAGTTCTTC
clone size: NA; D gene: TRBD1; V gene: TRBV6-1; J gene: TRBJ1-5; CDR3 protein: CASSADRGQPQHF; CDR3 DNA: TGTGCCAGCAGTGCCGACAGGGGTCAGCCCCAGCATTTT
clone size: NA; D gene: TRBD2; V gene: TRBV5-6; J gene: TRBJ2-7; CDR3 protein: CASSPGLSTSEQYF; CDR3 DNA: TGTGCCAGCAGTCCGGGACTATCAACGTCCGAGCAGTACTTC
clone size: NA; D gene: TRBD1; V gene: TRBV7-3; J gene: TRBJ2-7; CDR3 protein: CASSLSWGTGLYF; CDR3 DNA: TGTGCCAGCAGCTTAAGTTGGGGGACAGGGTTATACTTC
clone size: NA; D gene: NA; V gene: TRBV5-4; J gene: TRBJ2-7; CDR3 protein: CASSTTDKSSYEQYF; CDR3 DNA: TGTGCCAGCAGCACTACCGACAAGAGCTCCTACGAGCAGTACTTC
clone size: NA; D gene: NA; V gene: TRBV5-1; J gene: TRBJ2-3; CDR3 protein: CASSLAEGVADTQYF; CDR3 DNA: TGCGCCAGCAGCTTGGCCGAAGGGGTAGCAGATACGCAGTATTTT
clone size: few; D gene: NA; V gene: TRBV6-6; J gene: TRBJ2-7; CDR3 protein: CASSYVAAEQYF; CDR3 DNA: TGTGCCAGCAGTTACGTAGCCGCCGAGCAGTACTTC